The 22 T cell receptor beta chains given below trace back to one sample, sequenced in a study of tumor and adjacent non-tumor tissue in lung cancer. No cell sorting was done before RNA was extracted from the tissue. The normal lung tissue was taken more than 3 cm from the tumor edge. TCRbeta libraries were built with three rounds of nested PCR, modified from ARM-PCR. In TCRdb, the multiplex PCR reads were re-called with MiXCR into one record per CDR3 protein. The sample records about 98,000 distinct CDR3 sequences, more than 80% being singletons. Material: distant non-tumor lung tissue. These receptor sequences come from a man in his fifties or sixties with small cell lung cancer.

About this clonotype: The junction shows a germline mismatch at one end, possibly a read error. The CDR3 reads CASSCGQGVYEQYF. CDR3 DNA: TGTGCCAGCAGTTGCGGACAGGGGGTGTACGAGCAGTATTTC. The rearrangement links TRBV6-5 to TRBJ2-7; 10 positions match TRBD1. This CDR3 has 14 residues. CDR1 is MNHEY, CDR2 SVGAGI, per germline.

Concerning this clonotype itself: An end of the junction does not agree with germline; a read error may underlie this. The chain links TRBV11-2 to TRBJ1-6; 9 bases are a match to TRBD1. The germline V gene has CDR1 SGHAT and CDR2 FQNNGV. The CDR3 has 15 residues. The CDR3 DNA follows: TGTGCTAGCAGTTTAGAGACAGGGGGAAATTCATCCCTCCACTTT. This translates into CASSLETGGNSSLHF.

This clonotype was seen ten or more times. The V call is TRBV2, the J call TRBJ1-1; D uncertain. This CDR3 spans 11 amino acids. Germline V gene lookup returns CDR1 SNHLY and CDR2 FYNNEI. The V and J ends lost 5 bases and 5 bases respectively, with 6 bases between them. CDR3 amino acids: CASSLTTEAFF. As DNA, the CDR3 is TGTGCCAGCAGTTTAACGACTGAAGCTTTCTTT. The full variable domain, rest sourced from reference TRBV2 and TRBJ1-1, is EPEVTQTPSHQVTQMGQEVILRCVPISNHLYFYWYRQILGQKVEFLVSFYNNEISEKSEIFDDQFSVERPDGSNFTLKIRSTKLEDSAMYFCASSLTTEAFFGQGTRLTVV.

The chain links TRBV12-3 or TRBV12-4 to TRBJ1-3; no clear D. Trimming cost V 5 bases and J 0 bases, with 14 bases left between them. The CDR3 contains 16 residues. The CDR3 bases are TGTGCCAGCAGTCCACGCCCCGCAGGCTCTGGAAACACCATATATTTT. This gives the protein CASSPRPAGSGNTIYF.

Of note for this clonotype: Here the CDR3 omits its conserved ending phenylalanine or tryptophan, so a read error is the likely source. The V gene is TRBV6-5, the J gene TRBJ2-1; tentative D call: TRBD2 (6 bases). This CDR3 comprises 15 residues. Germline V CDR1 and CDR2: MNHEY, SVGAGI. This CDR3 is CASSYLIRRDHEQFL. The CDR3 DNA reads TGCGCCAGCAGTTACTTGATACGGCGGGACCATGAGCAGTTCCTC.

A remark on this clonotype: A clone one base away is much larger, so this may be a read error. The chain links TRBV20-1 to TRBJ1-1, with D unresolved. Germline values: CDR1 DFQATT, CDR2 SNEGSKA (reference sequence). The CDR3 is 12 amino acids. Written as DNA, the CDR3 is TGCAGTGCTAGTGGGGTGAACATTGAAGCTTTCTTT. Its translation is CSASGVNIEAFF.

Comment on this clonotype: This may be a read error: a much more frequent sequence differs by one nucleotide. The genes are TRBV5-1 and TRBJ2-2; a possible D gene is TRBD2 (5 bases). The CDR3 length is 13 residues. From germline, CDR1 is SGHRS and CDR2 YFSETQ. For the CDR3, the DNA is TGCGCCAGCAACTACGGGAACAGCGGGGAGCTGTTTTTT. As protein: CASNYGNSGELFF.

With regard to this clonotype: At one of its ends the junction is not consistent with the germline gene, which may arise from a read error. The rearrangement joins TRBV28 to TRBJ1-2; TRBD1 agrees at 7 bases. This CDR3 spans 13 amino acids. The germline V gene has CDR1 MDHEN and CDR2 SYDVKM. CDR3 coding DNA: TGTGTCAGCTCCCCGGGACAGAACTATGGCTACACCTTC. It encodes CVSSPGQNYGYTF.

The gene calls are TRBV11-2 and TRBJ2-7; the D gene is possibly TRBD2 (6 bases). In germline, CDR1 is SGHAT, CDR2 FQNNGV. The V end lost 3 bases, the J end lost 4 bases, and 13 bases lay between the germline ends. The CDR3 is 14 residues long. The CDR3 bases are TGTGCCAGCAGCTTGGACTATGGACCTTACGAGCAGTACGTC. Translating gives CASSLDYGPYEQYV.

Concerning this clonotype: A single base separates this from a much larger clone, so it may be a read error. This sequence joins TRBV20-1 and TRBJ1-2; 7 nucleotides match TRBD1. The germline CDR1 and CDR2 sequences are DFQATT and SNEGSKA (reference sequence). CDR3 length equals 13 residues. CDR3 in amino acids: CSARGEGAWGYIF. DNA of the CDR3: TGCAGTGCTAGAGGGGAGGGGGCGTGGGGCTACATCTTC.

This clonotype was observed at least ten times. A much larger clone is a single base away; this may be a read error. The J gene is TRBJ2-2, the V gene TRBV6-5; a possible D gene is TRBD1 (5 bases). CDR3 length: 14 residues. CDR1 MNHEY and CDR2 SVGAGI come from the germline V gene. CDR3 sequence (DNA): TGTGCCAGCGGTTACCAGGGATTAACCGGGGAGCTGTTTTTT. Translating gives CASGYQGLTGELFF.

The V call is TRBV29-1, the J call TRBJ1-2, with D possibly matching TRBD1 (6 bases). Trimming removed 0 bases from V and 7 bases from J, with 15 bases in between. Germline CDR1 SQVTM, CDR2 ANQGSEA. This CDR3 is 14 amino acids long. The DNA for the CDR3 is TGCAGCGTTGAAGATCAGGTCAGGGGACTTGGCTACACCTTC. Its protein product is CSVEDQVRGLGYTF.

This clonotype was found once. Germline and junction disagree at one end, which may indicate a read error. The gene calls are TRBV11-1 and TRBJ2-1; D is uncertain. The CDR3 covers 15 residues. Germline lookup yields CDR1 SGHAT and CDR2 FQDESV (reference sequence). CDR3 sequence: CASSLERKIYNEQSF. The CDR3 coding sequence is TGTGCCAGCAGCTTAGAGAGGAAGATCTACAATGAGCAGTCCTTC.

The CDR3 coding sequence is TGCGCCAGCAGCTTGTCTGGGGAAAAACTGTTTTTT. Its protein product is CASSLSGEKLFF. The chain uses TRBV5-1 and TRBJ1-4; no definite D call. The ends were cut back, 1 base at V and 8 bases at J, with 6 bases in the middle. Per the germline V gene, CDR1 is SGHRS and CDR2 is YFSETQ. This CDR3 comprises 12 residues.

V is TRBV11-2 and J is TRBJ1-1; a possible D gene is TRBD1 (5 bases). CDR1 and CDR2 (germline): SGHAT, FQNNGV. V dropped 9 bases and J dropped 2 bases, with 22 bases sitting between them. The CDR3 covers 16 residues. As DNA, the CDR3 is TGTGCCAGAGTACAGCCATGGCGGGGGTTAAACACTGAAGCTTTCTTT. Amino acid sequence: CARVQPWRGLNTEAFF.

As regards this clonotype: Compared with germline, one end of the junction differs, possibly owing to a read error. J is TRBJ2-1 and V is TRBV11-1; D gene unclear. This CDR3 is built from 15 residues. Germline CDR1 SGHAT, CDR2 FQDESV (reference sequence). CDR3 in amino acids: CAGSLERTTYNGQFF. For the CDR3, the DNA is TGTGCCGGCAGCTTAGAGAGGACGACTTACAATGGGCAGTTCTTC. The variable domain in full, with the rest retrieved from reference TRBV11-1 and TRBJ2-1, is EAEVAQSPRYKITEKSQAVAFWCDPISGHATLYWYRQILGQGPELLVQFQDESVVDDSQLPKDRFSAERLKGVDSTLKIQPAELGDSAMYLCAGSLERTTYNGQFFGPGTRLTVL.

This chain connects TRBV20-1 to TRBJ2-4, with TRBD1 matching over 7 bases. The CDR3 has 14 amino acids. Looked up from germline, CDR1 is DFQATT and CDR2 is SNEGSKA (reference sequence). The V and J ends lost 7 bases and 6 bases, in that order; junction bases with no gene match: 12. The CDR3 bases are TGCAGTGTGACCGGGACAGTTGTGGGAAACATTCAGTACTTC. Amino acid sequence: CSVTGTVVGNIQYF.

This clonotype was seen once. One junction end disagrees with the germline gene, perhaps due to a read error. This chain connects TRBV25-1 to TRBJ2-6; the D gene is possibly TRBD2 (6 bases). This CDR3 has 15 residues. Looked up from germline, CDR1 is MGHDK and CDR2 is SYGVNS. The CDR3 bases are TGCGCCAGCTGTGGGGGGAGCTCTGGGGCCAACGTCCTGACTTTC. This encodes CASCGGSSGANVLTF.

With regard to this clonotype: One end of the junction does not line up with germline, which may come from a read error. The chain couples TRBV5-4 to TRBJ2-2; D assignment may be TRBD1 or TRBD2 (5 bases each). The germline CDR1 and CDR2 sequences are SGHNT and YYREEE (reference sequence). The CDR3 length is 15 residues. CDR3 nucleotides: TGTGCCAGCAGCTTGCGGGGCAGGTCGAGTAGGGAACTGTTTTTT. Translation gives CASSLRGRSSRELFF.

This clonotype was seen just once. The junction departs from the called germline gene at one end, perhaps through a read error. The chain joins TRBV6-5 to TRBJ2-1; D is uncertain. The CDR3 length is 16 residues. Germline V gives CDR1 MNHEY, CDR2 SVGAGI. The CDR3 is CASTPRTSVVYNEQFF. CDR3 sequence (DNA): TGTGCCAGCACCCCCAGGACGTCTGTGGTGTACAATGAGCAGTTCTTT.

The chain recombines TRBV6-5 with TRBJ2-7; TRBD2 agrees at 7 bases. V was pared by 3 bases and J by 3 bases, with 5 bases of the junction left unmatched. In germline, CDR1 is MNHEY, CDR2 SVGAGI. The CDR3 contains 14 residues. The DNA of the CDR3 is TGTGCCAGCAGTTATTTGACTAGCAACTACGAGCAGTACTTC. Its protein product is CASSYLTSNYEQYF.

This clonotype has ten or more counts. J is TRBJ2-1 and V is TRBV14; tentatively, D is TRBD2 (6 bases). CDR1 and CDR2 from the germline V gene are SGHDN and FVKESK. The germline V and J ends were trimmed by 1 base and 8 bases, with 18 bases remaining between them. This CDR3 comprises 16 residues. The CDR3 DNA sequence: TGTGCCAGCAGCCAAGGGCGGAGGGTCCTACTGGATGAGCAGTTCTTC. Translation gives CASSQGRRVLLDEQFF.